This T cell receptor beta chain appears in the sequencing data of a study of cytotoxic CD8 clonotypes in ibrutinib-treated CLL. Study-wide points: Baseline levels were approached again at progression, after clonality had risen at ibrutinib response.

The CDR3 is 14 amino acids. Germline values: CDR1 SQVTM, CDR2 ANQGSEA. Losses at the gene ends were 6 bases for V and 0 bases for J; bases not matched to a gene: 8. Sequenced by immunoSEQ multiplex PCR; TCRdb stores in-frame clones only, minus some. Of 76,000 or so clones in the sample, around 78% were seen once. With regard to this clone: What it binds is unknown. The same CDR3 arises from other DNA sequences in this sample as well.

The rearrangement uses TRBV29-1 and TRBJ2-7; 7 positions match TRBD1. The source material was PBMCs, sampled after 24 months of ibrutinib treatment. This clonotype originated in a human donor with chronic lymphocytic leukemia. CDR3 sequence reads: CSVLTTGSSYEQYF. The CDR3 DNA follows: TGCAGCGTCCTCACGACAGGGAGCTCCTACGAGCAGTACTTC.